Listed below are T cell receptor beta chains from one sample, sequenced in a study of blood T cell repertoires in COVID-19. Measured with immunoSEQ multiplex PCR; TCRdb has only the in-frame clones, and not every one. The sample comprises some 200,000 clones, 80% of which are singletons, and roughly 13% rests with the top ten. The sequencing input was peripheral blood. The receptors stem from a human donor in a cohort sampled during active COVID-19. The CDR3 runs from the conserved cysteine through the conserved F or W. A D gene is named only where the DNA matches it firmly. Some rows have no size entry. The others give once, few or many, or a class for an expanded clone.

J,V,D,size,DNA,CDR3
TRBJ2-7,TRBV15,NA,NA,TGTGCCACCAGCAGAGATCCTGGACAGCACGCCTACGAGCAGTACTTC,CATSRDPGQHAYEQYF
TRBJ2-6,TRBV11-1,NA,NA,TGTGCCAGCAGCGCCCCCCCGGGTGGGGCCAACGTCCTGACTTTC,CASSAPPGGANVLTF
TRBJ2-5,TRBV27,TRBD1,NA,TGTGCCAGCAGTTTATTTGGGACAGGCCTCCAAGAGACCCAGTACTTC,CASSLFGTGLQETQYF
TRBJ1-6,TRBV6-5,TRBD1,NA,TGTGCCAGCAGGCGCGGGACAGGCCCTTATTCACCCCTCCACTTT,CASRRGTGPYSPLHF
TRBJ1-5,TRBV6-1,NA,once,TGTGCCAGCAGCGAACTCCCTAGGGGTGGAGGCAATCAGCCCCAGCATTTT,CASSELPRGGGNQPQHF
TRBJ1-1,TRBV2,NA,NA,TGTGCCATCAAATCGACAGAAGGGAACACTGAAGCTTTCTTT,CAIKSTEGNTEAFF
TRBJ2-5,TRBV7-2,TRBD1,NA,TGTGCCAGCAGCCCGGGACAGGGGGAAGTTACCCAGTACTTC,CASSPGQGEVTQYF
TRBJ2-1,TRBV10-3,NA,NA,TGTGCCATCAGTGAGTATTCGGCTAGTGAAACCTACAATGAGCAGTTCTTC,CAISEYSASETYNEQFF
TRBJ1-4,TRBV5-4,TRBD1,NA,TGTGCCAGCAGCCCTGGACAGGGGCCGACTAATGAAAAACTGTTTTTT,CASSPGQGPTNEKLFF
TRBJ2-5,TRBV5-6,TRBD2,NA,TGTGCCAGCAGCTTGGTCTTGGATAGCGGGAGGGCCTGGGAGACCCAGTACTTC,CASSLVLDSGRAWETQYF
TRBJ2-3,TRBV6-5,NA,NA,TGTGCCAGCAGCCTAAGGGGAGGGGGGACAGATACGCAGTATTTT,CASSLRGGGTDTQYF
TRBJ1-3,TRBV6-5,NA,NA,TGTGCCAGCTCGACAGGTTCTGGAAACACCATATATTTT,CASSTGSGNTIYF
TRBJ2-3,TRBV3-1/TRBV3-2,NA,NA,TGTGCCAGCAGCCAAGGGGACTATACGCAGTATTTT,CASSQGDYTQYF
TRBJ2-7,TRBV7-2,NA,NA,TGTGCCAGCAGCTCCTTCGGACAGTTAGCAGAGCAGTACTTC,CASSSFGQLAEQYF
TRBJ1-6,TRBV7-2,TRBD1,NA,TGTGCCAGCAGCGCAAGACAGGGGCATAATTCACCCCTCCACTTT,CASSARQGHNSPLHF
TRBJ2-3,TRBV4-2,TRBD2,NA,TGTGCCAGCAGCCAAGCCCCGCTAGCGGGCACAGATACGCAGTATTTT,CASSQAPLAGTDTQYF
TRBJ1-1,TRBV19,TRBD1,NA,TGTGCCAGCCATGATCACAGGGGGCGACGGCCCGCTTTCTTT,CASHDHRGRRPAFF
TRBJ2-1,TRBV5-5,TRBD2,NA,TGTGCCAGCAGCTTTGGGCTAGCGGGAGTCGATGAGCAGTTCTTC,CASSFGLAGVDEQFF
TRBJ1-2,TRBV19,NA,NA,TGTGCCAGTAGTAGGAGGGGTAACTATGGCTACACCTTC,CASSRRGNYGYTF
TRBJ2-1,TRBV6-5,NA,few,TGTGCCAGCAGTTACGGGCATGACTCCTACAATGAGCAGTTCTTC,CASSYGHDSYNEQFF
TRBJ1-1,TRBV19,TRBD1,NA,TGTGCCAGTACCCCGGGATTCGGTGACAGGGGGCATCGTCGGAACACTGAAGCTTTCTTT,CASTPGFGDRGHRRNTEAFF
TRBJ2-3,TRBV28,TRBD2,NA,TGTGCCAGCAGTTTCGGGGGGGGGCCCACAGATACGCAGTATTTT,CASSFGGGPTDTQYF
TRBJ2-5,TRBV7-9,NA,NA,TGTGCCAGCAGCTTAGGGACAGAAGAGACCCAGTACTTC,CASSLGTEETQYF
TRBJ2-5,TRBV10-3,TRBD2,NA,TGTGCCATCAGTGGGACTAGCGGGAGCTCCTTGCAAGAGACCCAGTACTTC,CAISGTSGSSLQETQYF
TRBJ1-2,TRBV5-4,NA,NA,TGTGCCAGCAGCCTGGACCAGCAGGGGGGCTACACCTTC,CASSLDQQGGYTF
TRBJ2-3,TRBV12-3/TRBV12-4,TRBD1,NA,TGTGCCAGCAGTCCGACAGGGGGCGCGCTCAAGTATTTT,CASSPTGGALKYF
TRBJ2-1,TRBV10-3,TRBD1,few,TGTGCCGCCAGGGGGATGTACAATGAGCAGTTCTTC,CAARGMYNEQFF
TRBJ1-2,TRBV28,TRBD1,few,TGTGCCAGCAGCAAACAGGGGCGGGATGGCTACACCTTC,CASSKQGRDGYTF
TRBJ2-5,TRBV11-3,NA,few,TGTGCCAGCAGCCCATCTGGGGCGGAGACCCAGTACTTC,CASSPSGAETQYF
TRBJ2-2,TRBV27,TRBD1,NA,TGTGCCAGCAGCTGGACAGGGTCCGGGGAGCTGTTTTTT,CASSWTGSGELFF
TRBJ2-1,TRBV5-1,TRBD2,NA,TGCGCCAGCAGCTTAGGAGTAGCGGGAGGTATGAATGAGCAGTTCTTC,CASSLGVAGGMNEQFF
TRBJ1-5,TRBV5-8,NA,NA,TGTGCCAGCAGCTTGGGGGGGACACTTAATCAGCCCCAGCATTTT,CASSLGGTLNQPQHF
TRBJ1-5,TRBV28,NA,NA,TGTGCCAGCAGGTCCACGGGGAATCAGCCCCAGCATTTT,CASRSTGNQPQHF
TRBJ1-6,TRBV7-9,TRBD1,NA,TGTGCCAGCAGCCCAGTAGGACAGGGAGGGTCACCCCTCCACTTT,CASSPVGQGGSPLHF
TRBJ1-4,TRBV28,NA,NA,TGTGCCAGCCGACGGGGTGGGGAAAAACTGTTTTTT,CASRRGGEKLFF
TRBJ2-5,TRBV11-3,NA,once,TGTGCCAGCAGCTTAGGGGCAGGTGGATCCCAAGAGACCCAGTACTTC,CASSLGAGGSQETQYF
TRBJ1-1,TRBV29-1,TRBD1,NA,TGCAGCGTTGAGGACAGGAGGAACACTGAAGCTTTCTTT,CSVEDRRNTEAFF
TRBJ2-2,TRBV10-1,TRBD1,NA,TGCGCAGTGGGACAGGGGGAACACCCCGGGGAGCTGTTTTTT,CAVGQGEHPGELFF
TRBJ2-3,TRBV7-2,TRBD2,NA,TGTGCCAGCAGCGAGGGACGGTGGGAGGGAGATACGCAGTATTTT,CASSEGRWEGDTQYF
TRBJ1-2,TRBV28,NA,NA,TGTGCCAGCAGTTTGGGGGGTAGTTATGGCTACACCTTC,CASSLGGSYGYTF